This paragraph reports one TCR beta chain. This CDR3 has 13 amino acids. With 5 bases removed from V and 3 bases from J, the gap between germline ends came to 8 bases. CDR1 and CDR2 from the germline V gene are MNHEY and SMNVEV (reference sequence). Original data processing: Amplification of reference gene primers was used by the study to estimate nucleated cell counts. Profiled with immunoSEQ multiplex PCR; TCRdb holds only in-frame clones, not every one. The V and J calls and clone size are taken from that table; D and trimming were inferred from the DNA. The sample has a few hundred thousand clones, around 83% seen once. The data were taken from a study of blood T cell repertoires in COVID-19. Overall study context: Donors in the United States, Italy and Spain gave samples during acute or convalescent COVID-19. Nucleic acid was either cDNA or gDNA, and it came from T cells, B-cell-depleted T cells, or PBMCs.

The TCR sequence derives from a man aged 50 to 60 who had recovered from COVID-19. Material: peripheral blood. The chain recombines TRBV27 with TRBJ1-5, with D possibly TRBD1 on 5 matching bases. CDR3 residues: CASSRQSNQPQHF. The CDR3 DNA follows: TGTGCCAGCAGTCGACAGTCCAATCAGCCCCAGCATTTT.